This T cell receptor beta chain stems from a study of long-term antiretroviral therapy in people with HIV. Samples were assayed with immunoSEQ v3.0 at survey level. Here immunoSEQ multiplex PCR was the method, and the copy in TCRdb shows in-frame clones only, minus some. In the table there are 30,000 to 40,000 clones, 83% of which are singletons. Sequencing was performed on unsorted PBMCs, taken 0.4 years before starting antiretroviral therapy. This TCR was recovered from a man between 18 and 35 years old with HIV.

CDR3 bases: TGTGCCAGCAGTTTAAGGCAGCACTACGAGCAGTACTTC. It encodes CASSLRQHYEQYF. The rearrangement joins TRBV27 to TRBJ2-7; D remains unclear. The germline V gene has CDR1 MNHEY and CDR2 SMNVEV (reference sequence). The V gene lost 2 bases and the J gene lost 3 bases, with 8 bases spanning the gap. The CDR3 has 13 residues.